These T cell receptor beta chains were read from a single sample in a study of response to subunit inactivated influenza vaccine. A single record per CDR3 protein comes from TCRdb applying MiXCR to the RT-PCR reads. The sample consists of under 550,000 distinct CDR3 sequences, roughly 7.9% of them appearing once. The sequenced sample was PBMCs from blood, obtained less than 30 months after vaccination. These receptors all come from a man aged 50 to 69 who received an inactivated influenza vaccine. CDR3s include the opening cysteine and the closing phenylalanine or tryptophan. Fields, in order: J gene, V gene, CDR3 protein.

TRBJ2-5 | TRBV20-1 | CSAYRLGLVQETQYF
TRBJ2-6 | TRBV24-1 | CATSDPSGTGTSGANVLTF
TRBJ2-3 | TRBV20-1 | CSARMAGVTDTQYF
TRBJ2-1 | TRBV20-1 | CSARGARGPYNEQFF
TRBJ2-7 | TRBV4-2 | CASSQVGGQGALEQYF
TRBJ2-1 | TRBV24-1 | CATSETGGPNEQFF
TRBJ2-1 | TRBV7-2 | CASSLVAFAGNYNEQFF
TRBJ1-1 | TRBV6-1 | CASLEKFSGERTEAFF
TRBJ1-5 | TRBV20-1 | CSARTLRGDQPQHF
TRBJ1-6 | TRBV12-3/TRBV12-4 | CASSLAPGQYYNSPLHF
TRBJ2-7 | TRBV28 | CAIHGGRPYEQYF
TRBJ2-7 | TRBV20-1 | CSALSQDYSYEQYF
TRBJ2-2 | TRBV28 | CASSTTGNTGELFF
TRBJ1-6 | TRBV7-2 | CASSLRSNSPLHF
TRBJ1-1 | TRBV2 | CASSIQRFSFF
TRBJ2-1 | TRBV6-4 | CASSFGGTALQGEQFF
TRBJ2-1 | TRBV7-9 | CASSLPGLAANEQFF
TRBJ1-5 | TRBV6-2/TRBV6-3 | CASSDAGEEGNQPQHF
TRBJ2-3 | TRBV20-1 | CSARTQRGSHTQYF
TRBJ2-7 | TRBV5-1 | CASSLDPRDYEQYF
TRBJ1-1 | TRBV25-1 | CASSPRATNTEAFF
TRBJ2-1 | TRBV20-1 | CSAIHNEQFF